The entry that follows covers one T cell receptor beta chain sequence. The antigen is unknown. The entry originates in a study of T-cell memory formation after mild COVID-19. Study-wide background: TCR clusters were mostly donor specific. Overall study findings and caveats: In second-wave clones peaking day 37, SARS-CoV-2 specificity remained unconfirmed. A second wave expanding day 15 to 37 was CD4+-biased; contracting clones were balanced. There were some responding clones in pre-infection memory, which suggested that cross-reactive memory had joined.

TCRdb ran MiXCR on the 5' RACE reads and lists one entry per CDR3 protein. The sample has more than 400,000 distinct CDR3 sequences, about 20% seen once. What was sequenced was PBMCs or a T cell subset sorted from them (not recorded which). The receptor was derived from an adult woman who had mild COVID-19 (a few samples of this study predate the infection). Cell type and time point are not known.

The CDR3 region is CASSAPGQSSYEQYF. The CDR3 nucleotides are TGTGCCAGCAGTGCTCCGGGACAGTCGTCCTACGAGCAGTACTTC. J is TRBJ2-7 and V is TRBV27; 7 bases fit TRBD1. This CDR3 contains 15 residues. The trim removed 5 bases at V and 1 base at J, leaving 8 bases unmatched. CDR1 and CDR2 (germline): MNHEY, SMNVEV (reference sequence).